These 22 T cell receptor beta chains originate from one sample sequenced in a study of T cell responses to AZD1222 COVID-19 vaccine. TCRdb's copy holds only in-frame clones and misses some; the assay was immunoSEQ multiplex PCR. This sample has approximately 100,000 clones, with around 90% found just once. Specimen: peripheral blood, collected on day 0 of AZD1222 vaccination. All receptors derive from an adult in good health.

The chain carries TRBV24-1 and TRBJ2-1; TRBD2 matches 8 bases. The trim removed 8 bases at V and 5 bases at J, leaving 4 bases unmatched. Germline CDR1 and CDR2: KGHDR and SFDVKD. This CDR3 region has 13 residues. CDR3 sequence: CATTSGSDNEQFF. CDR3 DNA sequence: TGTGCCACCACCAGCGGGAGCGACAATGAGCAGTTCTTC.

CDR3 sequence reads: CASQGGGSYEQYF. DNA for the CDR3: TGTGCCAGCCAGGGAGGCGGCTCCTACGAGCAGTACTTC. The chain joins TRBV25-1 to TRBJ2-7, with a weak D call TRBD2 (6 bases). CDR1 MGHDK and CDR2 SYGVNS come from the germline V gene. With 8 bases removed from V and 0 bases from J, the gap between germline ends came to 11 bases. The CDR3 totals 13 residues.

This clone has only one observation. The chain is built from TRBV5-3 and TRBJ1-4; D is undetermined. TRBV5-3 is an ORF, and what it does is uncertain. The CDR3 has 17 residues. V lost 0 bases, J lost 6 bases, and 18 bases lay in between. CDR3 coding DNA: TGTGCCAGAAGCTTGGGGAGGGCTCCCCGGTTCGATGAAAAACTGTTTTTT. Its protein product is CARSLGRAPRFDEKLFF.

V gene TRBV27 combines with J gene TRBJ2-3, with TRBD2 identical over 7 bases. With 4 bases clipped from V and 4 bases from J, the junction kept 5 bases outside the gene matches. Germline V gene data show CDR1 as MNHEY and CDR2 as SMNVEV (reference sequence). The CDR3 is 14 amino acids. CDR3 region: CASSSSGVPDTQYF. In DNA, the CDR3 is TGTGCCAGCAGTTCTAGCGGAGTACCAGATACGCAGTATTTT.

The chain has TRBV30 and TRBJ1-5, with D maybe TRBD1 (6 bases). The CDR3 extends over 16 amino acids. The germline V gene encodes CDR1 GTSNPN and CDR2 SVGIG (reference sequence). V gave up 6 bases and J gave up 3 bases, with 21 bases separating them. The DNA of the CDR3 is TGTGCCTGCCTTGGGCAGGGGCAGGAGAACAATCAGCCCCAGCATTTT. Translating it yields CACLGQGQENNQPQHF.

The rearrangement joins TRBV12-2 to TRBJ2-3. TRBV12-2 is described as a pseudogene. The CDR3 totals 14 residues. Written as DNA, the CDR3 is TGTGCAAGTCGCCCACTTGGGGGACCCGAGGGGCAGTATTTT. This sequence encodes CASRPLGGPEGQYF.

The CDR3 region is CASRPGQGADTQYF. The CDR3 nucleotides read TGTGCCAGCAGACCGGGACAGGGGGCAGATACGCAGTATTTT. The V and J genes are TRBV27 and TRBJ2-3; TRBD1 aligns across 11 bases. Germline trimming cut 6 bases from V and 4 bases from J; bases unmatched to any gene: 3. Germline CDR1 and CDR2: MNHEY and SMNVEV (reference sequence). CDR3 length equals 14 residues.

The V call is TRBV5-6, the J call TRBJ2-7, with 10 positions matching TRBD1. The CDR3 has 15 residues. V dropped 0 bases and J dropped 3; count of bases not matched to a gene: 3. Germline V CDR1 and CDR2: SGHDT, YYEEEE. For the CDR3, the DNA is TGTGCCAGCAGCTTGGCTGGGACAGGGGTCTACGAGCAGTACTTC. This codes for CASSLAGTGVYEQYF. The full variable domain, rest sourced from reference TRBV5-6 and TRBJ2-7, is DAGVTQSPTHLIKTRGQQVTLRCSPKSGHDTVSWYQQALGQGPQFIFQYYEEEERQRGNFPDRFSGHQFPNYSSELNVNALLLGDSALYLCASSLAGTGVYEQYFGPGTRLTVT.

The chain has TRBV6-5 and TRBJ2-5; D perhaps matches TRBD2 (5 bases). Deletions cut 6 bases from V and 5 bases from J, with 19 bases between. The V gene's germline CDR1 is MNHEY and CDR2 SVGAGI. CDR3 length equals 15 residues. CDR3 protein: CASRPTGIFGETQYF. The CDR3 nucleotides are TGTGCCAGCAGGCCGACCGGGATTTTCGGGGAGACCCAGTACTTC.

This clone has only a few counts. The chain recombines TRBV5-6 with TRBJ1-6; the D gene is possibly TRBD1 (6 bases). Per germline, CDR1 SGHDT and CDR2 YYEEEE. The CDR3 consists of 14 residues. V was trimmed by 0 bases and J by 6 bases, leaving 7 bases between them. CDR3 in amino acids: CASSLAQGNSPLHF. In DNA form, the CDR3 reads TGTGCCAGCAGCTTGGCACAGGGTAATTCACCCCTCCACTTT.

The chain couples TRBV2 to TRBJ1-4, with D perhaps matching TRBD1 (6 bases). This CDR3 has 15 amino acids. Between the trimmed V and J ends, which lost 2 bases and 6 bases, there was a span of 13 bases. Germline CDR1 SNHLY, CDR2 FYNNEI. The CDR3 nucleotides read TGTGCCAGCAGTGAAAGGGGGAGGGCTGATGAAAAACTGTTTTTT. Protein sequence: CASSERGRADEKLFF.

This chain joins TRBV6-4 and TRBJ2-1; tentative D call: TRBD1 (5 bases). CDR3 size: 15 residues. V gave up 0 bases and J gave up 5 bases, with 11 bases separating them. Germline V gene sequence: CDR1 MRHNA, CDR2 SNTAGT. As DNA, the CDR3 is TGTGCCAGCAGTGACTCTAGTAGGGGAAACAATGAGCAGTTCTTC. It encodes CASSDSSRGNNEQFF.

This chain connects TRBV28 to TRBJ1-3; 10 nucleotides align to TRBD1. V lost 4 bases, J lost 4 bases, and 7 bases stayed unmatched. This CDR3 contains 16 residues. Per germline, CDR1 MDHEN and CDR2 SYDVKM. The CDR3 spells CASSSGTGAAGNTIYF. As DNA, the CDR3 is TGTGCCAGCAGTTCCGGGACAGGGGCTGCAGGAAACACCATATATTTT.

The rearrangement links TRBV24-1 to TRBJ2-3; 13 nucleotides align to TRBD2. Per the germline V gene, CDR1 is KGHDR and CDR2 is SFDVKD. The J segment lost 4 bases and the V segment lost 4 bases, leaving 7 bases of the junction unmatched. The CDR3 spans 17 residues. In nucleotides, the CDR3 is TGTGCCACCAGTGAATCGGGACTAGCGGGGCGGCCAGATACGCAGTATTTT. Translated, it gives CATSESGLAGRPDTQYF.

This rearrangement joins TRBV28 to TRBJ2-2, with D uncertain. Germline CDR1 and CDR2: MDHEN and SYDVKM. V was cut by 1 base and J by 5 bases, with 2 bases left in between. The CDR3 runs 12 residues. In nucleotides, the CDR3 is TGTGCCAGCAGTTTATTTACCGGGGAGCTGTTTTTT. Translating it yields CASSLFTGELFF.

This chain connects TRBV3-1 (or the pseudogene TRBV3-2) to TRBJ2-3; TRBD2 agrees at 13 bases. Germline V gene lookup returns CDR1 LGHDT and CDR2 YNNKEL (reference sequence). This CDR3 is built from 16 residues. V shed 4 bases and J 2 bases; nucleotides not matched to a gene: 3. Here the CDR3 reads CASSRGLAGATDTQYF. The CDR3 nucleotides are TGTGCCAGCAGCCGCGGACTAGCGGGAGCCACAGATACGCAGTATTTT.

The chain combines TRBV7-9 with TRBJ2-2; 9 bases agree with TRBD2. CDR1 and CDR2 (germline): SEHNR, FQNEAQ (reference sequence). V was pared by 7 bases and J by 10 bases, with 13 bases of the junction left unmatched. The CDR3 runs to 15 residues. DNA for the CDR3: TGTGCCAGCACCTGGCTAGCGGGGCCCCACGTGGAGCTGTTTTTT. It translates to CASTWLAGPHVELFF.

The CDR3 reads CASSFGQYYEQYF. CDR3 DNA sequence: TGTGCCAGCAGTTTCGGACAATACTACGAGCAGTACTTC. The V call is TRBV12-3 or TRBV12-4, the J call TRBJ2-7; a possible D gene is TRBD1 (5 bases). V lost 3 bases and J lost 3, with 9 bases in between. The CDR3 sequence is 13 residues long.

The CDR3 bases are TGCGCCAGCAGCCGGAGGCCTAGCGTGTACAATGAGCAGTTCTTC. Translation: CASSRRPSVYNEQFF. The V and J genes are TRBV5-1 and TRBJ2-1, with D possibly matching TRBD2 (6 bases). CDR1 is SGHRS and CDR2 is YFSETQ in the germline V gene. The CDR3 is made up of 15 amino acids. Deletions cut 4 bases from V and 4 bases from J, with 15 bases between.

This clone occurred once. V usage is TRBV19 and J usage is TRBJ2-3; no clear D gene. Looked up from germline, CDR1 is LNHDA and CDR2 is SQIVND (reference sequence). This CDR3 spans 15 amino acids. Trimming took off 1 base at V and 0 bases at J, with 8 bases between the two ends. CDR3 loop: CASSIGPYSTDTQYF. The CDR3 DNA reads as TGTGCCAGTAGTATAGGGCCGTATAGCACAGATACGCAGTATTTT.

The V and J genes are TRBV27 and TRBJ2-6; 10 positions match TRBD1. CDR1 is MNHEY, CDR2 SMNVEV, per germline (reference sequence). J was trimmed by 1 base and V by 4 bases; bases with no gene match: 4. The CDR3 is 17 residues long. The CDR3: CASSWTGGRSGANVLTF. For the CDR3, the DNA is TGTGCCAGCAGTTGGACAGGGGGTCGTTCTGGGGCCAACGTCCTGACTTTC.

On this clone: This specimen includes other DNA sequences encoding the same CDR3. The V call is TRBV11-2, the J call TRBJ1-2; maybe TRBD1 (5 bases). The ends were cut back, 1 base at V and 2 bases at J, with 5 bases in the middle. The CDR3 is 13 residues long. Germline values: CDR1 SGHAT, CDR2 FQNNGV. CDR3: CASSLGTNYGYTF. The CDR3 DNA is TGTGCCAGCAGCTTAGGGACAAACTATGGCTACACCTTC.